Listed below are T cell receptor beta chains from one sample, sequenced in a study of blood T cell repertoires in COVID-19. Method: immunoSEQ multiplex PCR; TCRdb's copy keeps in-frame clones and lacks some. The table shows tens of thousands of clones, with more than 75% occurring only once. Sequencing was performed on peripheral blood. The receptors here all came from a human donor with acute or convalescent COVID-19. The donor label of this sample is uncertain. The CDR3 runs from the conserved cysteine through the conserved F or W. Each record gives: J gene, D gene, clone size, V gene, CDR3 DNA, CDR3 protein. A D gene is named only where the DNA matches it firmly. Clone size appears in some rows only: once, few, many, or a class for an expanded clone.

>TRBJ2-7|TRBD1|NA|TRBV7-9
TGTGCCAGCAGCTTTCCCCGGGACAGCTCCTACGAGCAGTACTTC
CASSFPRDSSYEQYF
>TRBJ1-1|TRBD1|NA|TRBV9
TGTGCCAGCAGCCTCCGGACAGGAAACACTGAAGCTTTCTTT
CASSLRTGNTEAFF
>TRBJ1-4|TRBD1|few|TRBV5-1
TGCGCCAGCAGCTTGGAACAGGGGGGCCGGGAAAAACTGTTTTTT
CASSLEQGGREKLFF
>TRBJ2-1|TRBD2|NA|TRBV19
TGTGCCAGTAGTATAGGGACTAGCGGATACTCCTACAATGAGCAGTTCTTC
CASSIGTSGYSYNEQFF
>TRBJ2-1|TRBD1|once|TRBV18
TGTGCCAGCTCACCACCGCAGGGGGTATCCTACAATGAGCAGTTCTTC
CASSPPQGVSYNEQFF
>TRBJ1-5|TRBD1|NA|TRBV30
TGTGCCTGGAGTGCGACGGGACAGGGTGGACAGCCCCAGCATTTT
CAWSATGQGGQPQHF
>TRBJ2-2|TRBD2|NA|TRBV15
TGTGCCACCAGCAGAAGATATCCGGGACTAGCGGGGGACACCGGGGAGCTGTTTTTT
CATSRRYPGLAGDTGELFF
>TRBJ2-7|TRBD2|NA|TRBV18
TGTGCCAGCATCAAGGGAGGGCCGCCTTACTACGAGCAGTACTTC
CASIKGGPPYYEQYF
>TRBJ2-2|NA|NA|TRBV6-5
TGTGCCAGCAGATCGACAGTCTTCGGCGGGGAGCTGTTTTTT
CASRSTVFGGELFF
>TRBJ2-7|NA|NA|TRBV12-3/TRBV12-4
TGTGCCAGCAGTACACTAACAGGATCCGAGCAGTACTTC
CASSTLTGSEQYF
>TRBJ2-6|NA|NA|TRBV12-5
TGTGCGGAGGGAGGAATAGATCGCTCTGGGGCCAACGTCCTGACTTTC
CAEGGIDRSGANVLTF
>TRBJ1-4|TRBD1|NA|TRBV7-6
TGTGCCAGCAGCTTCCTTGACAGGGGCCTTAATGAAAAACTGTTTTTT
CASSFLDRGLNEKLFF
>TRBJ2-3|NA|NA|TRBV7-6
TGTGCCAGCAGCTCACGACTTAGCGGCACAGATACGCAGTATTTT
CASSSRLSGTDTQYF
>TRBJ1-4|TRBD1|NA|TRBV7-9
TGTGCCAGCAGCTCGGGACAGGTTAATGAAAAACTGTTTTTT
CASSSGQVNEKLFF
>TRBJ2-5|TRBD2|NA|TRBV7-2
TGTGCCAGCAGTCGGACTAGTTTTGCAGAGACCCAGTACTTC
CASSRTSFAETQYF
>TRBJ2-7|NA|NA|TRBV11-2
TGTGCCAGCAGCTTCGGGTTCGGAGCTTTCGAATACGAGCAGTACTTC
CASSFGFGAFEYEQYF
>TRBJ1-4|NA|NA|TRBV7-2
TGTGCCAGCAGCTTAAGCCGGGTAGACGAAAAACTGTTTTTT
CASSLSRVDEKLFF
>TRBJ2-5|NA|NA|TRBV24-1
TGTGCCACCAGTGATTCCCCAGAAGAGACCCAGTACTTC
CATSDSPEETQYF
>TRBJ2-5|NA|once|TRBV21-1
TGTGCCAGCAGCAAAGAAGGAAGCGGGGGGCCACAAGAGACCCAGTACTTC
CASSKEGSGGPQETQYF
>TRBJ2-3|TRBD2|NA|TRBV9
TGTGCCAGCAGCGAGACTAGCGGGGGAACAGATACGCAGTATTTT
CASSETSGGTDTQYF
>TRBJ1-4|NA|NA|TRBV6-5
TGTGCCAGCAGCGATCGGGCAACTAATGAAAAACTGTTTTTT
CASSDRATNEKLFF
>TRBJ1-2|NA|NA|TRBV10-3
TGTGCCATCAGACCAACGACACTCAGGGATTTCTGGGGCTACACCTTC
CAIRPTTLRDFWGYTF
>TRBJ2-2|TRBD1|NA|TRBV7-2
TGTGCCAGCACCGAGGGGGCCTCGAACACCGGGGAGCTGTTTTTT
CASTEGASNTGELFF
>TRBJ2-5|NA|once|TRBV6-5
TGTGCCAGCAGTCCCGAGTGGACACAAGAGACCCAGTACTTC
CASSPEWTQETQYF
>TRBJ1-1|TRBD1|NA|TRBV5-8
TGTGCCAGCAGCAGCGGACAGGTCGCCTATCCCGCTGAAGCTTTCTTT
CASSSGQVAYPAEAFF
>TRBJ1-5|TRBD1|NA|TRBV6-2/TRBV6-3
TGTGCCAGCAGTTACTCGACGCCTCAGGGGGCGCCCCATCAGCCCCAGCATTTT
CASSYSTPQGAPHQPQHF
>TRBJ1-4|TRBD1|NA|TRBV7-2
TGTGCCAGCAGCTCGGACAGGGGGGGTGAAAAACTGTTTTTT
CASSSDRGGEKLFF
>TRBJ2-5|NA|NA|TRBV25-1
TGTGCCAGCAGTGAATTTAGCGAGACCCAGTACTTC
CASSEFSETQYF
>TRBJ2-7|TRBD2|NA|TRBV7-2
TGTGCCAGCAGCTGGACTAGCGGGGGGGGTTACGAGCAGTACTTC
CASSWTSGGGYEQYF
>TRBJ1-5|TRBD1|NA|TRBV7-2
TGTGCCAGCAGCTTAGGACAGGGGGCACAGCCCCAGCATTTT
CASSLGQGAQPQHF
>TRBJ2-3|NA|few|TRBV2
TGTGCCAGCAGTGAAGCAATAAATACGCAGTATTTT
CASSEAINTQYF